Included here is one T cell receptor (beta chain) sequence, with context. Antigen unknown. The source of the sample is a study of T cell clonotyping in hematopoietic cell transplantation. Study-wide findings and caveats: Higher Inverse Simpson Index values in graft donor and pretransplant recipient predicted broader posttransplant TCR diversity. At the given depth, recipient repertoires were over 95% de novo clonotypes. No sorting was done, leaving CD4 and CD8 contributions mixed. After transplant, recipient diversity fell while pathologically expanded clonotypes grew through day 180.

Data came from immunoSEQ multiplex PCR; TCRdb stores just in-frame clones and leaves some out. The table records about 41,000 clones, nearly 97% of them present only once. The TCR was taken from a young man in good health. Some clones in this sample may be carry-over from other donors' samples. Material: peripheral blood mononuclear cells.

The CDR3 loop is CASSGSRDGTGELFF. For the CDR3, the DNA is TGTGCCAGCAGTGGGTCCAGGGACGGCACCGGGGAGCTGTTTTTT. The rearrangement joins TRBV27 to TRBJ2-2; D possibly matches TRBD1 or TRBD2 (5 bases each). Germline CDR1 reads MNHEY; CDR2 reads SMNVEV (reference sequence). The germline V and J ends were trimmed by 5 bases and 4 bases, with 14 bases remaining between them. This CDR3 has 15 residues.